The TCR beta chain described here comes from a study of blood T cells in healthy people across ages. General study results and limits: Unsorted PBMC material precluded a definitive naive versus antigen-experienced comparison. Donor CMV status, an unknown factor, possibly confounded changes in expanded clonotypes. Correlation between TCR beta diversity and naive T cell percentage was strong.

This clonotype was observed a handful of times. Its antigen is undetermined. With a J-beta primer mix and a sample-barcoded 5' primer, a second PCR ran 7 to 11 cycles. TCRdb ran MiXCR on the 5' RACE reads and lists one entry per CDR3 protein. Of approximately 880,000 distinct CDR3 sequences listed, about 44% are singletons. Peripheral blood samples of roughly 9.8 milliliters were drawn from each donor. Trimming stripped 6 bases from V and 5 bases from J, with 14 bases between. Per the germline V gene, CDR1 is MNHEY and CDR2 is SVGAGI. The CDR3 spans 13 residues. Sample: blood. This sequence was found in a young man in good health. J is TRBJ2-7 and V is TRBV6-5, with D perhaps TRBD1 (5 bases). CDR3 residues: CASSAGSPDEQYF. CDR3 sequence (DNA): TGTGCCAGCAGCGCAGGGTCCCCTGACGAGCAGTACTTC.